This entry lists 32 T cell receptor beta chains sequenced from one sample in a study of blood T cell repertoires in COVID-19. The protocol was immunoSEQ multiplex PCR, while the TCRdb copy is restricted to in-frame clones and leaves out a portion. The sample records some 200,000 clones, about 85% being singletons. Sequenced material: PBMCs or T cells enriched from blood (not recorded which). The receptor source for this set is a woman in her 30s who had recovered from COVID-19.

The chain carries TRBV9 and TRBJ1-5; D remains unclear. In germline, CDR1 is SGDLS, CDR2 YYNGEE. V lost 4 bases and J 6 bases, leaving 14 bases between the germline ends. This CDR3 comprises 14 residues. Here the CDR3 DNA reads TGTGCCAGCAGCCTAAGGGAAAGCGGTCAGCCCCAGCATTTT. Encoded protein: CASSLRESGQPQHF.

The genes are TRBV9 and TRBJ2-5; TRBD1 matches 8 bases. V shed 7 bases and J 1 base; nucleotides not matched to a gene: 21. Germline V gene lookup returns CDR1 SGDLS and CDR2 YYNGEE. CDR3 size: 19 residues. The DNA for the CDR3 is TGTGCCAGCCATGAGTTATTGGGGGTAGGACAGGGACTCCAAGAGACCCAGTACTTC. Amino acid sequence: CASHELLGVGQGLQETQYF.

This sequence joins TRBV5-1 and TRBJ1-1; D gene uncertain. The germline gives CDR1 SGHRS, CDR2 YFSETQ. Between the trimmed V and J ends, which lost 3 bases and 4 bases, there was a span of 13 bases. This CDR3 has 14 amino acids. The CDR3 DNA follows: TGCGCCAGCAGCTATGGCGGCGTGAGCACTGAAGCTTTCTTT. It yields the protein CASSYGGVSTEAFF.

V and J are TRBV7-6 and TRBJ1-1; D is unresolved. Trimming stripped 1 base from V and 8 bases from J, with 2 bases between. There are 10 residues in the CDR3. Germline loops: CDR1 SGHVS, CDR2 FNYEAQ. CDR3: CASSLVEAFF. DNA for the CDR3: TGTGCCAGCAGCTTAGTAGAAGCTTTCTTT.

The chain recombines TRBV18 with TRBJ1-3, with TRBD1 matching over 8 bases. V lost 4 bases to trimming and J lost 2 bases; unmatched junction nucleotides: 4. The CDR3 has 15 residues. Germline-derived CDR1 and CDR2 are KGHSH and LQKENI. The CDR3 DNA reads as TGTGCCAGCTCACTCGAACAGGGGGCTGGAAACACCATATATTTT. It is translated as CASSLEQGAGNTIYF. Full variable domain (missing parts from reference TRBV18 and TRBJ1-3): NAGVMQNPRHLVRRRGQEARLRCSPMKGHSHVYWYRQLPEEGLKFMVYLQKENIIDESGMPKERFSAEFPKEGPSILRIQQVVRGDSAAYFCASSLEQGAGNTIYFGEGSWLTVV.

This clone was detected only once. The chain uses TRBV7-2 and TRBJ2-2; TRBD2 aligns across 9 bases. The CDR3 runs to 16 residues. V trimming: 0 bases; J trimming: 6 bases; junction bases outside the gene matches: 5. Germline V gene lookup returns CDR1 SGHTA and CDR2 FQGNSA. The CDR3 loop is CASSLAGLASSGELFF. For the CDR3, the DNA is TGTGCCAGCAGCTTAGCGGGACTAGCATCTTCCGGGGAGCTGTTTTTT.

The chain is built from TRBV5-4 and TRBJ1-2; D is unclear. This CDR3 has 15 amino acids. The ends were cut back, 3 bases at V and 1 base at J, with 13 bases in the middle. CDR1 is SGHNT and CDR2 is YYREEE in the germline V gene (reference sequence). The CDR3 loop reads CASSSSALGNYGYTF. The DNA for the CDR3 is TGTGCCAGCAGCTCAAGCGCGCTAGGTAACTATGGCTACACCTTC.

This chain joins TRBV5-1 and TRBJ2-1, with D perhaps matching TRBD2 (7 bases). This CDR3 region has 16 residues. V lost 4 bases and J lost 7, with 21 bases in between. Germline assignment: CDR1 SGHRS and CDR2 YFSETQ. The CDR3 sequence: CASSPAWGGDTNEQFF. CDR3 DNA sequence: TGCGCCAGCAGCCCCGCGTGGGGGGGCGATACGAATGAGCAGTTCTTC. Supplemented by reference TRBV5-1 and TRBJ2-1, the full variable domain reads KAGVTQTPRYLIKTRGQQVTLSCSPISGHRSVSWYQQTPGQGLQFLFEYFSETQRNKGNFPGRFSGRQFSNSRSEMNVSTLELGDSALYLCASSPAWGGDTNEQFFGPGTRLTVL.

The V call is TRBV27, the J call TRBJ2-7; possibly TRBD1 for D (7 bases). Germline V gene data show CDR1 as MNHEY and CDR2 as SMNVEV (reference sequence). Trimming cost V 3 bases and J 3 bases, with 12 bases left between them. The CDR3 is made up of 14 amino acids. The CDR3 loop is CASSFGRGVYEQYF. The CDR3 DNA sequence: TGTGCCAGCAGTTTTGGCAGGGGGGTCTACGAGCAGTACTTC.

This chain connects TRBV4-3 to TRBJ2-2, with a weak D call TRBD1 (6 bases). The germline V and J ends were trimmed by 0 bases and 5 bases, with 13 bases remaining between them. Germline CDR1 is LGHNA and CDR2 is YSLEER. This CDR3 contains 16 residues. CDR3 protein: CASSQESVGGTGELFF. CDR3 bases: TGCGCCAGCAGCCAAGAATCGGTAGGGGGAACCGGGGAGCTGTTTTTT.

The V and J genes are TRBV7-2 and TRBJ1-1, with D tentatively TRBD1 (5 bases). Germline CDR1 is SGHTA and CDR2 is FQGNSA. V lost 1 base to trimming and J lost 2 bases, with 14 bases between them. This CDR3 comprises 16 residues. The CDR3 sequence: CASSLVTALVNTEAFF. DNA for the CDR3: TGTGCCAGCAGCTTAGTGACAGCATTGGTTAACACTGAAGCTTTCTTT.

The rearrangement links TRBV11-2 to TRBJ1-2; 7 bases match TRBD1. Germline CDR1 and CDR2: SGHAT and FQNNGV. The V gene end was trimmed by 4 bases and the J gene end by 5 bases; junction bases not matched to a gene: 7. The CDR3 loop spans 14 amino acids. The CDR3 region is CASSSIKGQYGYTF. As DNA, the CDR3 is TGTGCCAGCAGCTCTATAAAGGGACAGTATGGCTACACCTTC.

The CDR3, as DNA: TGTGCCAGCAGCCTTGTCGGAGACGGAAATTCACCCCTCCACTTT. Protein: CASSLVGDGNSPLHF. V and J are TRBV9 and TRBJ1-6; D call uncertain. Trimming took off 4 bases at V and 7 bases at J, with 15 bases between the two ends. Germline V gives CDR1 SGDLS, CDR2 YYNGEE. CDR3 length: 15 amino acids.

The chain recombines TRBV7-2 with TRBJ2-7; TRBD2 aligns across 8 bases. CDR1 is SGHTA, CDR2 FQGNSA, per germline. V dropped 4 bases and J dropped 7; count of bases not matched to a gene: 9. This CDR3 contains 14 residues. Written as DNA, the CDR3 is TGTGCCAGCAGCTCCTCGGCGGGGGGTAGAGAGCAGTACTTC. It specifies CASSSSAGGREQYF.

This chain joins TRBV5-1 and TRBJ2-1; TRBD1 might be the D (6 bases). Germline loops: CDR1 SGHRS, CDR2 YFSETQ. This CDR3 comprises 11 residues. Trimming took 8 bases from V and 6 from J, leaving 9 bases between them. CDR3 region: CASSQGNEQFF. Here the CDR3 DNA reads TGCGCCAGTTCACAGGGCAATGAGCAGTTCTTC.

The chain carries TRBV2 and TRBJ2-1, with 11 positions matching TRBD2. Germline assignment: CDR1 SNHLY and CDR2 FYNNEI. With 7 bases clipped from V and 5 bases from J, the junction kept 7 bases outside the gene matches. The CDR3 consists of 15 residues. The CDR3 region has the DNA TGTGCCAGCAAGCCGACTAGCGGGGCAAACAATGAGCAGTTCTTC. Its protein is CASKPTSGANNEQFF.

V usage is TRBV5-4 and J usage is TRBJ2-2; D is possibly TRBD1 (8 bases). The V gene's germline CDR1 is SGHNT and CDR2 YYREEE (reference sequence). This CDR3 contains 16 residues. Deletions cut 6 bases from V and 5 bases from J, with 20 bases between. The CDR3 sequence: CASTNPDRGGTGELFF. In nucleotides, the CDR3 is TGTGCCAGCACAAACCCAGACAGGGGAGGGACCGGGGAGCTGTTTTTT.

V usage is TRBV7-8 and J usage is TRBJ2-1; 8 positions match TRBD2. V gave up 5 bases and J gave up 8 bases; unmatched junction bases: 8. Germline V gives CDR1 SGHVS, CDR2 FQNEAQ. CDR3 length: 14 amino acids. CDR3 nucleotides: TGTGCCAGCAGCACGGGGACTAGATCGTATGAGCAGTTCTTC. Its protein is CASSTGTRSYEQFF.

The rearrangement links TRBV7-9 to TRBJ1-1, with a possible D match to TRBD1 (5 bases). Germline V gives CDR1 SEHNR, CDR2 FQNEAQ (reference sequence). The CDR3 totals 13 residues. V gave up 8 bases and J gave up 6 bases, with 16 bases separating them. The CDR3 region is CASRAGERAEAFF. In DNA form, the CDR3 reads TGTGCCAGCCGTGCGGGGGAACGAGCTGAAGCTTTCTTT.

This chain uses TRBV5-6 with TRBJ1-2; D is uncertain. Germline V gene lookup returns CDR1 SGHDT and CDR2 YYEEEE. The CDR3 is 15 residues long. V lost 0 bases and J 0 bases, leaving 9 bases between the germline ends. The CDR3 loop reads CASSLVELANYGYTF. The CDR3 bases are TGTGCCAGCAGCTTGGTGGAGCTAGCTAACTATGGCTACACCTTC.

This clone showed up just once. This chain joins TRBV5-6 and TRBJ1-2; TRBD1 is a possible D gene (5 bases). Germline V gives CDR1 SGHDT, CDR2 YYEEEE. This CDR3 is built from 13 residues. Trimming removed 4 bases from V and 4 bases from J, with 11 bases in between. Here the CDR3 reads CASSVGQIYGYTF. CDR3 nucleotides: TGTGCCAGCAGCGTGGGGCAGATCTATGGCTACACCTTC.

The V gene is TRBV9, the J gene TRBJ1-6; D ambiguous. Germline values: CDR1 SGDLS, CDR2 YYNGEE. The CDR3 is 15 amino acids. V lost 2 bases and J 7 bases, leaving 13 bases between the germline ends. The CDR3 reads CASSVLGSRNSPLHF. DNA of the CDR3: TGTGCCAGCAGCGTCCTCGGGTCGAGGAATTCACCCCTCCACTTT. The whole variable domain, remainder taken from reference TRBV9 and TRBJ1-6, is DSGVTQTPKHLITATGQRVTLRCSPRSGDLSVYWYQQSLDQGLQFLIQYYNGEERAKGNILERFSAQQFPDLHSELNLSSLELGDSALYFCASSVLGSRNSPLHFGNGTRLTVT.

This chain uses TRBV4-1 with TRBJ2-3, with TRBD1 matching over 8 bases. This CDR3 is 15 amino acids long. The germline V gene encodes CDR1 MGHRA and CDR2 YSYEKL. V dropped 3 bases and J dropped 5; count of bases not matched to a gene: 7. Here the CDR3 reads CASSHPSGGKDTQYF. CDR3 nucleotides: TGCGCCAGCAGCCACCCCTCAGGGGGCAAAGATACGCAGTATTTT.

The chain couples TRBV27 to TRBJ2-1; 7 bases are shared with TRBD1. Trimming cost V 1 base and J 8 bases; bases outside gene matches: 11. This CDR3 contains 16 residues. The germline V gene encodes CDR1 MNHEY and CDR2 SMNVEV (reference sequence). This CDR3 reads CASSLLQGSLLDEQFF. CDR3 bases: TGTGCCAGCAGTTTATTACAGGGGAGTCTTTTGGATGAGCAGTTCTTC.

The chain carries TRBV9 and TRBJ1-6; tentative D call: TRBD1 (6 bases). The CDR3 sequence is 14 residues long. Trimming removed 1 base at V and 6 bases at J, with 8 bases between. CDR1 and CDR2 (germline): SGDLS, YYNGEE. Written as DNA, the CDR3 is TGTGCCAGCAGCGTACAGGGGAGTAATTCACCCCTCCACTTT. Encoded protein: CASSVQGSNSPLHF.

V gene TRBV4-3 combines with J gene TRBJ1-1; D is possibly TRBD1 (6 bases). The CDR3 is 15 amino acids. Germline V gene lookup returns CDR1 LGHNA and CDR2 YSLEER. V dropped 3 bases and J dropped 5 bases, with 16 bases sitting between them. The CDR3 spells CASSQYRAMETEAFF. Written as DNA, the CDR3 is TGCGCCAGCAGCCAGTACAGGGCTATGGAAACTGAAGCTTTCTTT.

This chain links TRBV12-3 or TRBV12-4 with TRBJ2-3; D unresolved. The CDR3 totals 12 residues. The V and J ends lost 7 bases and 4 bases respectively, with 9 bases between them. CDR3 in DNA: TGTGCCAGCAAATCAGAAGCAGATACGCAGTATTTT. This sequence encodes CASKSEADTQYF.

The chain is built from TRBV28 and TRBJ2-4, with 7 bases aligning to TRBD2. V gave up 4 bases and J gave up 0 bases; unmatched junction bases: 6. The CDR3 length is 16 residues. Germline loops: CDR1 MDHEN, CDR2 SYDVKM. The CDR3 sequence is CASSSPGGLAKNIQYF. CDR3 nucleotide sequence: TGTGCCAGCAGTTCCCCGGGAGGCCTAGCCAAAAACATTCAGTACTTC.

The gene calls are TRBV25-1 and TRBJ1-1; 8 nucleotides match TRBD1. Trimming at V came to 2 bases and at J to 3 bases, leaving 2 bases not matched to a gene. The germline gives CDR1 MGHDK, CDR2 SYGVNS. This CDR3 has 14 residues. The CDR3 DNA is TGTGCCAGCAGTGAAGCAGGGGGCCACACTGAAGCTTTCTTT. This codes for CASSEAGGHTEAFF.

The V and J genes are TRBV4-3 and TRBJ2-7; TRBD1 is a possible D gene (6 bases). CDR3 length: 16 amino acids. Germline V gives CDR1 LGHNA, CDR2 YSLEER. Trimming removed 3 bases at V and 2 bases at J, with 17 bases between. CDR3 sequence (DNA): TGCGCCAGCAGCCAGGCGCCCGTGGGGGCAACCTACGAGCAGTACTTC. Protein: CASSQAPVGATYEQYF.

This rearrangement joins TRBV27 to TRBJ1-5; TRBD1 is a possible D gene (5 bases). The V and J ends lost 4 bases and 2 bases respectively, with 9 bases between them. Germline V gene sequence: CDR1 MNHEY, CDR2 SMNVEV (reference sequence). The CDR3 totals 14 residues. The CDR3 region has the DNA TGTGCCAGCAGTTCCCAGGGTGGCAATCAGCCCCAGCATTTT. Protein: CASSSQGGNQPQHF.

The count of this clone is one. The J gene is TRBJ2-5, the V gene TRBV6-2 or TRBV6-3; 7 nucleotides match TRBD2. This CDR3 has 13 residues. Unmatched junction bases numbered 0, after V lost 5 bases and J lost 0 bases. The germline V gene encodes CDR1 MNHEY and CDR2 SVGEGT. The CDR3 DNA is TGTGCCAGCAGTAGCGGGAACCAAGAGACCCAGTACTTC. This sequence encodes CASSSGNQETQYF.